The entry below describes one TCR beta chain. This entry is derived from a study of CD8+ T cells in alopecia areata. The sample's treatment: oral pan-JAK inhibitor, 5-10 mg twice daily. Germline values: CDR1 LNHNV, CDR2 YYDKDF (reference sequence). This CDR3 contains 15 residues. Trimming pared 0 bases from V and 5 bases from J, leaving 13 bases between. cDNA serving as the sequencing template came from extracted, reverse transcribed RNA. Clones were read by immunoSEQ multiplex PCR, and TCRdb kept only the in-frame ones, dropping some. Of over 150,000 clones detected, around 60% appear once; the ten largest clones hold about 0.65%.

The source is a human donor with alopecia areata. Sequences were derived from CD4+ T cells sorted from blood, sampled at week 4, from a patient treated with tofacitinib. This chain joins TRBV15 and TRBJ2-5, with D perhaps matching TRBD1 or TRBD2 (5 bases each). CDR3 residues: CATSRDPGPRETQYF. CDR3 sequence (DNA): TGTGCCACCAGCAGAGACCCGGGGCCCCGGGAGACCCAGTACTTC.